The 9 T cell receptor beta chains reported below all come from one sample, sequenced in a study of blood T cell repertoires in COVID-19. TCRdb keeps only in-frame clones here, not all; method: immunoSEQ multiplex PCR. The table records under 300,000 clones, around 87% of them present only once. Input material: peripheral blood. The source is a woman aged 65 to 85 with active or convalescent COVID-19.

V and J are TRBV28 and TRBJ1-5; weak D call: TRBD1 (6 bases). Trimming stripped 9 bases from V and 3 bases from J, with 18 bases between. Germline CDR1 and CDR2: MDHEN and SYDVKM. This CDR3 has 15 amino acids. The CDR3 DNA follows: TGTGCCAGTATACAGGGACCCCTGATCAATCAGCCCCAGCATTTT. Amino acid sequence: CASIQGPLINQPQHF.

This chain links TRBV14 with TRBJ2-3, with 9 bases identical to TRBD2. V dropped 4 bases and J dropped 2; count of bases not matched to a gene: 7. Germline V gene lookup returns CDR1 SGHDN and CDR2 FVKESK. There are 16 residues in the CDR3. CDR3 protein: CASSPVAGVVTDTQYF. The CDR3, as DNA: TGTGCCAGCAGCCCCGTAGCGGGGGTGGTCACAGATACGCAGTATTTT.

The chain recombines TRBV6-2 or TRBV6-3 with TRBJ2-2, with 9 bases identical to TRBD2. V was clipped by 3 bases and J by 4 bases; unmatched bases: 3. The CDR3 totals 15 residues. Germline CDR1 is MNHEY and CDR2 is SVGEGT. The CDR3 coding sequence is TGTGCCAGCAGTTATCTGCGGGGGGGCACCGGGGAGCTGTTTTTT. It yields the protein CASSYLRGGTGELFF.

This clone was recorded only once. The chain joins TRBV12-3 or TRBV12-4 to TRBJ1-1; D perhaps matches TRBD1 (6 bases). V shed 6 bases and J shed 9 bases, with 11 bases lying between them. The CDR3 runs to 11 residues. CDR3 coding DNA: TGTGCCAGCAGCCCCGGACAGAAAGCTTTCTTT. Translated: CASSPGQKAFF.

The chain is built from TRBV5-1 and TRBJ1-4; D is uncertain. Between the trimmed V and J ends, which lost 4 bases and 5 bases, there was a span of 15 bases. This CDR3 region has 15 residues. Germline loops: CDR1 SGHRS, CDR2 YFSETQ. CDR3 region: CASSPQAFSNEKLFF. The CDR3 nucleotides are TGCGCCAGCAGCCCGCAAGCCTTCTCGAATGAAAAACTGTTTTTT.

The V gene is TRBV20-1, the J gene TRBJ1-2; D possibly corresponds to TRBD1 (6 bases). The CDR3 covers 10 residues. CDR1 is DFQATT and CDR2 is SNEGSKA in the germline V gene (reference sequence). V lost 5 bases and J 6 bases, leaving 7 bases between the germline ends. CDR3 bases: TGCAGTGCTTCAGGGGATGGCTACACCTTC. Residues: CSASGDGYTF.

The chain recombines TRBV27 with TRBJ2-1, with 11 positions matching TRBD2. CDR1 is MNHEY, CDR2 SMNVEV, per germline (reference sequence). The CDR3 contains 19 residues. V shed 7 bases, J shed 5 bases, and the junction held 19 bases outside the gene matches. CDR3 amino acids: CASTPIAGGPGAVNNEQFF. In DNA, the CDR3 is TGTGCCAGCACCCCAATAGCGGGGGGGCCTGGGGCGGTAAACAATGAGCAGTTCTTC.

The chain employs TRBV4-2 and TRBJ2-7; tentative D call: TRBD2 (5 bases). Trimming stripped 0 bases from V and 5 bases from J, with 17 bases between. The CDR3 sequence is 16 residues long. In germline, CDR1 is LGHNA, CDR2 YNFKEQ. The CDR3 DNA follows: TGTGCCAGCAGCCAAGATGTAGGTGGAGGTGTCGACGAGCAGTACTTC. Protein sequence: CASSQDVGGGVDEQYF.

The chain joins TRBV7-3 to TRBJ2-2; 7 nucleotides align to TRBD1. J gave up 7 bases and V 3 bases, and 8 bases lay outside the gene matches. Germline V gives CDR1 SGHTA, CDR2 FQGTGA. This CDR3 is 15 amino acids long. The CDR3 region has the DNA TGTGCCAGCAGCTTTTTAGGGGGCTATTTCGGGGAGCTGTTTTTT. Protein: CASSFLGGYFGELFF.